The rows below give T cell receptor beta chains drawn from one sample of a study of T cell repertoires in cytomegalovirus infection. In TCRdb, the reads were re-called with MiXCR into one record per CDR3 protein. This sample has hundreds of thousands of distinct CDR3 sequences, with approximately 24% found just once. The sequenced material came from CD8+ T cells from PBMCs. These receptors all come from a human donor in good health (CMV status not recorded). Some clones in this sample may be carry-over from other donors' samples. CDR3s include the opening cysteine and the closing phenylalanine or tryptophan. The order of the fields is clone size, J gene, V gene, D gene, CDR3 DNA, CDR3 protein. A D gene is named only where the DNA matches it firmly. Clone size is not always given. Where it is, it says once, few, many or a class for expanded clones.

clone_size: -
j_call: TRBJ2-1
v_call: TRBV7-9
d_call: -
cdr3_nt: TGTGCCAGCAGCTTAGGCGGCGGAAACAATGAGCAGTTCTTC
cdr3_aa: CASSLGGGNNEQFF

clone_size: many
j_call: TRBJ2-2
v_call: TRBV28
d_call: -
cdr3_nt: TGTGCCAGCAGTTTCCGGGAGACCGGGGAGCTGTTTTTT
cdr3_aa: CASSFRETGELFF

clone_size: -
j_call: TRBJ1-1
v_call: TRBV6-2/TRBV6-3
d_call: TRBD1
cdr3_nt: TGTGCCAGCAGCTTCGACAGGGTTGACACTGAAGCTTTCTTT
cdr3_aa: CASSFDRVDTEAFF

clone_size: few
j_call: TRBJ1-2
v_call: TRBV4-3
d_call: -
cdr3_nt: TGCGCCAGCAGCCAAGGGGTCCCAAGTGATGGCTACACCTTC
cdr3_aa: CASSQGVPSDGYTF

clone_size: -
j_call: TRBJ2-3
v_call: TRBV4-3
d_call: -
cdr3_nt: TGCGCCAGCAGCCAAGAAGCAGGGCCTTACACAGATACGCAGTATTTT
cdr3_aa: CASSQEAGPYTDTQYF

clone_size: -
j_call: TRBJ2-2
v_call: TRBV4-2
d_call: TRBD1
cdr3_nt: TGTGCCAGCAACCATGACCCGACAGGGGTGAACACCGGGGAGCTGTTTTTT
cdr3_aa: CASNHDPTGVNTGELFF

clone_size: -
j_call: TRBJ2-5
v_call: TRBV24-1
d_call: -
cdr3_nt: TGTGCCACCAGTGATATCCGGGACCCGGGCGAGACCCAGTACTTC
cdr3_aa: CATSDIRDPGETQYF

clone_size: -
j_call: TRBJ1-1
v_call: TRBV7-6
d_call: -
cdr3_nt: TGTGCCAGCAGCTCCCGCCCATTGAACACTGAAGCTTTCTTT
cdr3_aa: CASSSRPLNTEAFF

clone_size: few
j_call: TRBJ2-1
v_call: TRBV6-5
d_call: -
cdr3_nt: TGTGCCACTCGTCGCGGCACCAATGAGCAGTTCTTC
cdr3_aa: CATRRGTNEQFF

clone_size: -
j_call: TRBJ2-5
v_call: TRBV12-3/TRBV12-4
d_call: -
cdr3_nt: TGTGCCAGCAACTTTGCCACTGAACGAGTGCGGGAAAAAGAGACCCAGTACTTC
cdr3_aa: CASNFATERVREKETQYF

clone_size: -
j_call: TRBJ1-1
v_call: TRBV29-1
d_call: TRBD1
cdr3_nt: TGCAGCGGAAAACAGGGGGCTGGTGAAGCTTTCTTT
cdr3_aa: CSGKQGAGEAFF

clone_size: -
j_call: TRBJ2-1
v_call: TRBV10-2
d_call: -
cdr3_nt: TGCGCCAGCAGGGACGCTGGCTCCTACAATGAGCAGTTCTTC
cdr3_aa: CASRDAGSYNEQFF

clone_size: -
j_call: TRBJ2-5
v_call: TRBV18
d_call: -
cdr3_nt: TGTGCCAGCTCCCGAAGGGCCAGGGAAGAGACCCAGTACTTC
cdr3_aa: CASSRRAREETQYF

clone_size: -
j_call: TRBJ1-1
v_call: TRBV5-1
d_call: -
cdr3_nt: TGCGCCAGCAGCTTGTCGCCGGCCTTCTCGAACACTGAAGCTTTCTTT
cdr3_aa: CASSLSPAFSNTEAFF

clone_size: -
j_call: TRBJ1-1
v_call: TRBV5-4
d_call: TRBD1
cdr3_nt: TGTGCCAGCAGCTTGGATCCAGGGGGGGACACTGAAGCTTTCTTT
cdr3_aa: CASSLDPGGDTEAFF

clone_size: many
j_call: TRBJ2-3
v_call: TRBV12-3/TRBV12-4
d_call: -
cdr3_nt: TGTGCCAGCAGCCTGACAGGCCCCACAGATACGCAGTATTTT
cdr3_aa: CASSLTGPTDTQYF